The sequence of this T cell receptor beta chain was determined in a study of PD-1 blockade in classical Hodgkin lymphoma. Across the whole study: Patients received nivolumab 3 mg/kg intravenously every 2 weeks.

Time point here: cycle 4 day 1 (C4D1), after 6 weeks of nivolumab. Every single patient, without exception, relapsed after autologous stem cell transplantation, and brentuximab vedotin exposure varied. Best overall response was complete response, partial response or progressive disease in these relapsed/refractory classical Hodgkin lymphoma patients. General study results and limits: Only CD4+ TCR diversity, not CD8+, had risen significantly by C4D1. Prior to therapy, complete responders displayed diversity much like that of newly diagnosed patients.

Comment on this clone: What it binds is not known.

Trimming took off 2 bases at V and 0 bases at J, with 11 bases between the two ends. CDR1 and CDR2 (germline): SEHNR, FQNEAQ (reference sequence). There are 15 residues in the CDR3. Repertoires were generated with immunoSEQ multiplex PCR, while TCRdb's copy carries only in-frame clones and drops some. The sample has some 13,000 clones, approximately 78% seen once. The rearrangement links TRBV7-9 to TRBJ2-7; D gene ambiguous. The material sequenced was peripheral blood mononuclear cells (PBMCs), taken before the fourth cycle of nivolumab. This clonotype was obtained from a human donor with classical Hodgkin lymphoma. The CDR3 DNA sequence: TGTGCCAGCAGCTTAAGAACAGACCCCTCCTACGAGCAGTACTTC. The encoded protein is CASSLRTDPSYEQYF.